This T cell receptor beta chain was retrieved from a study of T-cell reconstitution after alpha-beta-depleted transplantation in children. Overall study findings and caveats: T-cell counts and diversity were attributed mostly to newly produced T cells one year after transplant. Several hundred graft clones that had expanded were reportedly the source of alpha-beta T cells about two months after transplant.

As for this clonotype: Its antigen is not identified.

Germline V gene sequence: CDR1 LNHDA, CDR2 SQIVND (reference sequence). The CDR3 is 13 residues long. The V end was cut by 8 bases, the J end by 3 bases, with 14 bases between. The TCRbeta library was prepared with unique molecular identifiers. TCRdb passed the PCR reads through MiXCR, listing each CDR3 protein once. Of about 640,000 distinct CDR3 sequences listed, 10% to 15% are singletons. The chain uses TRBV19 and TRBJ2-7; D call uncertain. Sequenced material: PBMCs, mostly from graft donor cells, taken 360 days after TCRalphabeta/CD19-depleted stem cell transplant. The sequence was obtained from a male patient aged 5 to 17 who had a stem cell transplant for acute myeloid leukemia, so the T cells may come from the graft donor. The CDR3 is CASSVKRHYEQYF. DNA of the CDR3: TGTGCCAGTTCAGTAAAGAGGCACTACGAGCAGTACTTC.